The 28 T cell receptor beta chains below all came from one sample that was sequenced in a study of shared clonotypes between healthy human individuals. Method: immunoSEQ multiplex PCR; TCRdb's copy keeps in-frame clones and lacks some. The repertoire includes 550,000 to 600,000 clones, 95% to 98% of them detected once, and more than 0.3% sits in the top ten. It was CD45RO-negative cells, positively selected for CCR7, that made up naive CD8 cells, with terminally differentiated effector memory CD45RA+ cells excluded. Sequenced sample: naive CD8+ T cells sorted from blood. Source of these receptors: a man under 40 in good health.

The chain links TRBV5-6 to TRBJ2-1, with 10 bases fitting TRBD2. With V trimmed by 4 bases and J by 6 bases, 7 bases remained unmatched. Germline CDR1 is SGHDT and CDR2 is YYEEEE. The length of the CDR3 is 15 residues. The CDR3 sequence: CASSVLAGHFNEQFF. DNA for the CDR3: TGTGCCAGCAGCGTACTAGCGGGACATTTCAATGAGCAGTTCTTC.

In nucleotides, the CDR3 is TGTGCCAGCAGTTACGACACCCCGGGAGAGTCCTACGAGCAGTACTTC. Its translation: CASSYDTPGESYEQYF. V usage is TRBV6-5 and J usage is TRBJ2-7; D is possibly TRBD2 (6 bases). There are 16 residues in the CDR3. Germline V gives CDR1 MNHEY, CDR2 SVGAGI. The ends were cut back, 2 bases at V and 1 base at J, with 15 bases in the middle.

CDR3 bases: TGCGCCAGCAGCTCCAGGGAGTCCGGGCCGTGGACTGAAGCTTTCTTT. This codes for CASSSRESGPWTEAFF. V gene TRBV5-1 combines with J gene TRBJ1-1, with a possible D match to TRBD1 (5 bases). The germline CDR1 and CDR2 sequences are SGHRS and YFSETQ. Trimming took 3 bases from V and 5 from J, leaving 20 bases between them. The CDR3 has 16 amino acids. The full variable domain, in which reference TRBV5-1 and TRBJ1-1 provide the parts outside the CDR3, is KAGVTQTPRYLIKTRGQQVTLSCSPISGHRSVSWYQQTPGQGLQFLFEYFSETQRNKGNFPGRFSGRQFSNSRSEMNVSTLELGDSALYLCASSSRESGPWTEAFFGQGTRLTVV.

The V call is TRBV7-9, the J call TRBJ2-2; D possibly uses TRBD1 or TRBD2 (5 bases each). V lost 5 bases, J lost 0 bases, and 7 bases lay in between. Germline CDR1 SEHNR, CDR2 FQNEAQ (reference sequence). This CDR3 is 14 amino acids long. As DNA, the CDR3 is TGTGCCAGCAGCGGGACGGCGAACACCGGGGAGCTGTTTTTT. Protein: CASSGTANTGELFF.

This clone was found once. This sequence joins TRBV27 and TRBJ2-1, with D possibly matching TRBD1 (6 bases). V dropped 5 bases and J dropped 6 bases, with 14 bases sitting between them. Germline lookup yields CDR1 MNHEY and CDR2 SMNVEV (reference sequence). The CDR3 sequence is 14 residues long. Here the CDR3 reads CASSPPGQSNEQFF. The CDR3 bases are TGTGCCAGCAGTCCCCCGGGACAATCCAATGAGCAGTTCTTC.

The gene calls are TRBV11-3 and TRBJ2-7, with TRBD1 matching over 9 bases. The CDR3 spans 15 residues. Germline V gene lookup returns CDR1 SGHNT and CDR2 YENEEA. V shed 5 bases, J shed 1 base, and the junction held 6 bases outside the gene matches. The CDR3 is CASSGGQGPSYEQYF. The CDR3 DNA sequence: TGTGCCAGCAGCGGGGGACAGGGTCCATCCTACGAGCAGTACTTC.

The V and J genes are TRBV13 and TRBJ2-1, with 13 positions matching TRBD2. Looked up from germline, CDR1 is PRHDT and CDR2 is FYEKMQ (reference sequence). This CDR3 region has 16 residues. V was clipped by 5 bases and J by 5 bases; unmatched bases: 6. Here the CDR3 reads CASSHPGTSGNNEQFF. The CDR3, as DNA: TGTGCCAGCAGCCACCCGGGGACTAGCGGGAACAATGAGCAGTTCTTC.

This clone is a singleton in its sample. The V call is TRBV29-1, the J call TRBJ1-1; a weak D match, TRBD1 (6 bases). This CDR3 region has 17 residues. Trimming took 6 bases from V and 0 from J, leaving 23 bases between them. The germline gives CDR1 SQVTM, CDR2 ANQGSEA. Here the CDR3 reads CSVDRGALTLMNTEAFF. The CDR3 nucleotides are TGCAGCGTGGATCGGGGGGCCCTTACTCTAATGAACACTGAAGCTTTCTTT.

V is TRBV11-2 and J is TRBJ2-1; 16 bases line up with TRBD2. From germline, CDR1 is SGHAT and CDR2 FQNNGV. J was trimmed by 8 bases and V by 6 bases; bases with no gene match: 7. CDR3 length equals 16 residues. The CDR3, as DNA: TGTGCCAGCAGTCCGGGACTAGCGGGAGGGAAGGATGAGCAGTTCTTC. Its protein is CASSPGLAGGKDEQFF.

The J gene is TRBJ2-7, the V gene TRBV7-2; a possible D gene is TRBD1 (5 bases). The CDR3 extends over 14 amino acids. Germline lookup yields CDR1 SGHTA and CDR2 FQGNSA. Trimming removed 1 base from V and 4 bases from J, with 11 bases in between. CDR3 bases: TGTGCCAGCAGCTTAGGACAGAGATTTTACGAGCAGTACTTC. Protein sequence: CASSLGQRFYEQYF.

The chain joins TRBV7-9 to TRBJ2-7; TRBD1 matches 7 bases. The germline V gene encodes CDR1 SEHNR and CDR2 FQNEAQ (reference sequence). V gave up 5 bases and J gave up 2 bases; unmatched junction bases: 6. This CDR3 is built from 14 residues. The CDR3 loop is CASSPKGGPYEQYF. The CDR3 nucleotides read TGTGCCAGCAGCCCGAAAGGGGGCCCCTACGAGCAGTACTTC.

The chain carries TRBV28 and TRBJ2-1; TRBD1 might be the D (6 bases). V gave up 7 bases and J gave up 5 bases, with 9 bases separating them. Germline V gene lookup returns CDR1 MDHEN and CDR2 SYDVKM. CDR3 size: 12 residues. As DNA, the CDR3 is TGTGCCAGCATCAAGGGGGACAATGAGCAGTTCTTC. As protein: CASIKGDNEQFF. The entire variable domain, with the rest obtained from reference TRBV28 and TRBJ2-1, is as follows: DVKVTQSSRYLVKRTGEKVFLECVQDMDHENMFWYRQDPGLGLRLIYFSYDVKMKEKGDIPEGYSVSREKKERFSLILESASTNQTSMYLCASIKGDNEQFFGPGTRLTVL.

The rearrangement uses TRBV4-3 and TRBJ1-2; 7 bases agree with TRBD1. Trimming removed 0 bases from V and 4 bases from J; junction bases left unmatched: 5. The CDR3 extends over 15 amino acids. Germline values: CDR1 LGHNA, CDR2 YSLEER. CDR3 nucleotide sequence: TGCGCCAGCAGCCAAGAGGCCGGGACAGCCTATGGCTACACCTTC. Residues: CASSQEAGTAYGYTF.

The chain combines TRBV10-3 with TRBJ2-7; the D gene is possibly TRBD1 (6 bases). The CDR3 covers 14 residues. The V gene's germline CDR1 is ENHRY and CDR2 SYGVKD. The germline V and J ends were trimmed by 8 bases and 2 bases, with 16 bases remaining between them. CDR3 DNA: TGTGCCATCGGAGCTGGGGGCGAAGCCTACGAGCAGTACTTC. Residues: CAIGAGGEAYEQYF.

The V call is TRBV13, the J call TRBJ2-2, with no clear D. V was cut by 1 base and J by 6 bases, with 3 bases left in between. The CDR3 covers 12 residues. Per germline, CDR1 PRHDT and CDR2 FYEKMQ (reference sequence). Here the CDR3 reads CASSLAAGELFF. CDR3 sequence (DNA): TGTGCCAGCAGCTTAGCGGCCGGGGAGCTGTTTTTT.

This chain joins TRBV19 and TRBJ1-1; 8 bases line up with TRBD1. The CDR3 length is 16 residues. J was trimmed by 3 bases and V by 0 bases; bases with no gene match: 6. Germline V gene lookup returns CDR1 LNHDA and CDR2 SQIVND (reference sequence). CDR3 DNA: TGTGCCAGTAGTATAGATCCGGGACAGGTGGACACTGAAGCTTTCTTT. It encodes CASSIDPGQVDTEAFF.

The CDR3 DNA is TGTGCCAGCAGCTCGGGACTTTTTTACAATGAGCAGTTCTTC. Translated: CASSSGLFYNEQFF. The chain combines TRBV7-9 with TRBJ2-1; possibly TRBD2 for D (6 bases). This CDR3 has 14 amino acids. Trimming cost V 4 bases and J 4 bases, with 11 bases left between them. Germline V gene lookup returns CDR1 SEHNR and CDR2 FQNEAQ (reference sequence).

The V call is TRBV28, the J call TRBJ2-3; maybe TRBD1 (6 bases). Germline V gene data show CDR1 as MDHEN and CDR2 as SYDVKM. The CDR3 runs 17 residues. The V and J ends lost 6 bases and 2 bases respectively, with 21 bases between them. The CDR3 region is CASRPDRDRTDTDTQYF. The CDR3 nucleotides are TGTGCCAGCAGACCTGACCGAGACAGGACTGACACAGATACGCAGTATTTT. The complete variable domain, with remaining parts taken from reference TRBV28 and TRBJ2-3, reads DVKVTQSSRYLVKRTGEKVFLECVQDMDHENMFWYRQDPGLGLRLIYFSYDVKMKEKGDIPEGYSVSREKKERFSLILESASTNQTSMYLCASRPDRDRTDTDTQYFGPGTRLTVL.

The rearrangement joins TRBV25-1 to TRBJ2-7; possible D gene TRBD1, 5 bases. Germline CDR1 MGHDK, CDR2 SYGVNS. V lost 4 bases to trimming and J lost 3 bases, with 16 bases between them. CDR3 size: 15 residues. The CDR3: CASSATLGHNYEQYF. CDR3 coding DNA: TGTGCCAGCAGTGCTACCTTAGGACACAACTACGAGCAGTACTTC.

Comment on this clone: Other DNA sequences within the sample encode an identical CDR3. The DNA for the CDR3 is TGCGCCAGCAGCCAAGATCCCAGATACAATGAGCAGTTCTTC. Its translation is CASSQDPRYNEQFF. The V call is TRBV4-3, the J call TRBJ2-1; D call uncertain. The V gene's germline CDR1 is LGHNA and CDR2 YSLEER. The V and J ends lost 0 bases and 4 bases respectively, with 7 bases between them. This CDR3 contains 14 residues.

The J gene is TRBJ2-1, the V gene TRBV19, with D perhaps being TRBD1 or TRBD2 (6 bases each). V dropped 5 bases and J dropped 7 bases, with 18 bases sitting between them. This CDR3 has 15 residues. In germline, CDR1 is LNHDA, CDR2 SQIVND (reference sequence). The CDR3 DNA follows: TGTGCCAGTAGTTTGGGGGGCCCCGGTAGGAATGAGCAGTTCTTC. Protein: CASSLGGPGRNEQFF.

The chain employs TRBV6-1 and TRBJ2-1; D not certain. The CDR3 spans 12 residues. Germline CDR1 reads MNHNS; CDR2 reads SASEGT. Trimming left V 3 bases short and J 8 bases short, with 8 bases between. The CDR3 loop is CASSDLGDEQFF. The CDR3 DNA reads as TGTGCCAGCAGTGATTTAGGTGATGAGCAGTTCTTC.

This clone was seen only a few times. The genes are TRBV11-2 and TRBJ1-1, with D possibly being TRBD1 (5 bases). The germline V gene encodes CDR1 SGHAT and CDR2 FQNNGV. The CDR3 consists of 16 residues. The V and J ends lost 1 base and 5 bases respectively, with 17 bases between them. DNA of the CDR3: TGTGCCAGCAGCTTAGGGCGTGTGGGGGATCGAACTGAAGCTTTCTTT. The encoded protein is CASSLGRVGDRTEAFF. Complete variable domain (other parts from reference TRBV11-2 and TRBJ1-1): EAGVAQSPRYKIIEKRQSVAFWCNPISGHATLYWYQQILGQGPKLLIQFQNNGVVDDSQLPKDRFSAERLKGVDSTLKIQPAKLEDSAVYLCASSLGRVGDRTEAFFGQGTRLTVV.

V is TRBV2 and J is TRBJ2-7; D may match TRBD1 or TRBD2 (5 bases each). CDR3 length: 12 residues. V dropped 7 bases and J dropped 4 bases, with 11 bases sitting between them. The V gene's germline CDR1 is SNHLY and CDR2 FYNNEI. The CDR3 loop is CASKGEKYEQYF. CDR3 DNA: TGTGCCAGCAAAGGGGAGAAGTACGAGCAGTACTTC.

The chain combines TRBV28 with TRBJ1-5; weak D call: TRBD1 (5 bases). The CDR3 sequence is 13 residues long. CDR1 is MDHEN, CDR2 SYDVKM, per germline. This CDR3 is CATGARSNQPQHF. In nucleotides, the CDR3 is TGTGCTACCGGGGCTAGGAGCAATCAGCCCCAGCATTTT.

The V call is TRBV7-8, the J call TRBJ2-5, with D unresolved. CDR1 and CDR2 from the germline V gene are SGHVS and FQNEAQ. This CDR3 contains 14 residues. With 2 bases removed from V and 0 bases from J, the gap between germline ends came to 7 bases. The CDR3 nucleotides read TGTGCCAGCAGCTTAAAGCGTTACCAAGAGACCCAGTACTTC. Translated, it gives CASSLKRYQETQYF.

The chain is built from TRBV9 and TRBJ2-7, with 9 bases aligning to TRBD1. V dropped 0 bases and J dropped 5; count of bases not matched to a gene: 6. Germline V gives CDR1 SGDLS, CDR2 YYNGEE. This CDR3 spans 15 amino acids. The DNA for the CDR3 is TGTGCCAGCAGCGTAGATGGGACAGGGATAGACGAGCAGTACTTC. It yields the protein CASSVDGTGIDEQYF.

For this clone: Distinct nucleotide sequences in the sample also encode this CDR3. The chain uses TRBV6-1 and TRBJ2-7; D remains unclear. Germline CDR1 MNHNS, CDR2 SASEGT. The V gene lost 4 bases and the J gene lost 0 bases, with 4 bases spanning the gap. CDR3 length equals 12 residues. The CDR3 DNA follows: TGTGCCAGCAGTGGCAACTCCTACGAGCAGTACTTC. Its translation is CASSGNSYEQYF.